The rows below give T cell receptor beta chains drawn from one sample of a study of memory CD4+ T cells and cytomegalovirus serostatus. Only in-frame clones appear in the TCRdb table, and some are missing; sequencing was by immunoSEQ multiplex PCR. The sample comprises tens of thousands of clones, approximately 84% of which are singletons, and around 0.6% rests with the top ten. Specimen: memory CD4+ T cells from blood. The receptors originated from an adult in good health and CMV-seronegative. The CDR3 runs from the conserved cysteine through the conserved F or W. The order of the fields is clone size, V gene, J gene, D gene, CDR3 protein, CDR3 DNA. The D gene is left open where the match is weak. Some rows mark clone size as missing; the rest say once, few, many or name a class of expanded clone.

>.|TRBV7-9|TRBJ2-3|TRBD2
CASSLWRGAATDTQYF
TGTGCCAGCAGCTTATGGCGGGGGGCCGCCACAGATACGCAGTATTTT
>.|TRBV5-1|TRBJ1-5|.
CASSELGTNQPQHF
TGCGCCAGCAGCGAATTGGGAACGAATCAGCCCCAGCATTTT
>.|TRBV5-4|TRBJ1-1|TRBD1
CASRIQGQGWTEAFF
TGTGCCAGCAGGATCCAGGGACAGGGGTGGACTGAAGCTTTCTTT
>.|TRBV5-1|TRBJ2-1|.
CASSFWAGNNNEQFF
TGCGCCAGCAGCTTTTGGGCAGGGAATAACAATGAGCAGTTCTTC
>.|TRBV5-4|TRBJ2-3|.
CASSSGFDTDTQYF
TGTGCCAGCAGCTCGGGGTTTGACACAGATACGCAGTATTTT
>.|TRBV2|TRBJ1-6|.
CASSDGVGGFILALHF
TGTGCCAGCAGTGATGGCGTCGGGGGATTCATTTTGGCCCTCCACTTT
>.|TRBV18|TRBJ2-3|TRBD2
CASSPQKLAGGDTQYF
TGTGCCAGCTCACCGCAGAAACTAGCGGGGGGCGATACGCAGTATTTT
>.|TRBV5-1|TRBJ2-7|.
CASSLAPTSEQYF
TGCGCCAGCAGCTTGGCCCCTACGTCCGAGCAGTACTTC
>few|TRBV18|TRBJ1-2|.
CASSPKGEKSNGYTF
TGTGCCAGCTCACCAAAGGGGGAAAAGTCAAATGGCTACACCTTC
>once|TRBV2|TRBJ2-3|TRBD1
CASGRDRGFATQYF
TGTGCCAGCGGGAGGGACAGGGGCTTCGCTACGCAGTATTTT
>.|TRBV5-1|TRBJ2-3|TRBD1
CASSLLGTGTPDTQYF
TGCGCCAGCAGCTTGCTAGGGACAGGGACCCCAGATACGCAGTATTTT
>.|TRBV7-3|TRBJ2-1|TRBD2
CASSFAGGQNEQFF
TGTGCCAGCAGCTTTGCGGGGGGGCAGAATGAGCAGTTCTTC
>.|TRBV5-6|TRBJ1-1|.
CASSLAQQSTEAFF
TGTGCCAGCAGCTTGGCCCAACAGAGCACTGAAGCTTTCTTT
>.|TRBV7-7|TRBJ2-1|TRBD2
CASSLALGLAGGWNEQFF
TGTGCTAGCAGCTTAGCCCTGGGACTAGCGGGGGGTTGGAATGAGCAGTTCTTC
>few|TRBV5-4|TRBJ1-1|.
CASSRNGGGTEAFF
TGTGCCAGCAGCCGAAATGGAGGGGGCACTGAAGCTTTCTTT
>.|TRBV5-1|TRBJ2-7|.
CASSLRGGSYEQYF
TGCGCCAGCAGCTTGAGAGGGGGCTCCTACGAGCAGTACTTC
>few|TRBV7-2|TRBJ1-1|.
CASSPRARVNTEAFF
TGTGCCAGCAGCCCAAGGGCCCGGGTGAACACTGAAGCTTTCTTT
>few|TRBV20-1|TRBJ1-1|.
CSAEGGRGAFF
TGCAGTGCCGAGGGGGGCAGGGGAGCTTTCTTT
>once|TRBV5-4|TRBJ1-6|TRBD1
CASSRGTVNNSPLHF
TGTGCCAGCAGCCGGGGGACAGTTAATAATTCACCCCTCCACTTT
>.|TRBV5-8|TRBJ1-1|.
CASSIMNTEAFF
TGTGCCAGCAGCATTATGAACACTGAAGCTTTCTTT
>.|TRBV19|TRBJ2-7|.
CASSPGLSSYEQYF
TGTGCCAGTAGTCCGGGGTTGAGCTCCTACGAGCAGTACTTC
>few|TRBV5-5|TRBJ2-1|TRBD1
CASSLGGQGTHRSNEQFF
TGTGCCAGCAGCTTGGGAGGACAGGGGACCCATAGGTCCAATGAGCAGTTCTTC
>.|TRBV19|TRBJ1-5|.
CASSPDTNQPQHF
TGTGCCAGTAGTCCGGACACCAATCAGCCCCAGCATTTT
>.|TRBV12-5|TRBJ1-1|.
CASGLNAFNQAFF
TGTGCTAGTGGTTTAAATGCTTTTAACCAAGCTTTCTTT
>.|TRBV18|TRBJ2-2|.
CASSPVGQGSTGELFF
TGTGCCAGCTCACCTGTCGGGCAGGGAAGCACCGGGGAGCTGTTTTTT
>.|TRBV6-5|TRBJ1-6|.
CASSYDGEIYNSPLHF
TGTGCCAGCAGTTACGACGGAGAGATCTATAATTCACCCCTCCACTTT
>.|TRBV19|TRBJ1-1|TRBD1
CASSPGGLNTEAFF
TGTGCCAGTAGCCCAGGGGGTCTAAACACTGAAGCTTTCTTT
>.|TRBV10-3|TRBJ1-5|.
CAISTDHNQPQHF
TGTGCCATCAGTACAGATCACAATCAGCCCCAGCATTTT
>.|TRBV10-3|TRBJ1-3|TRBD1
CAIGTGGLASGNTIYF
TGTGCCATCGGGACAGGGGGCTTAGCCTCTGGAAACACCATATATTTT
>.|TRBV11-2|TRBJ2-4|TRBD2
CASSLDPAGVKGNIQYF
TGTGCCAGCAGCTTAGACCCGGCGGGGGTGAAAGGAAACATTCAGTACTTC
>few|TRBV6-5|TRBJ1-1|.
CASSYSTRNTEAFF
TGTGCCAGCAGTTATAGCACTCGGAACACTGAAGCTTTCTTT
>few|TRBV7-9|TRBJ2-7|.
CASSLSGGNYEQYF
TGTGCCAGCAGTCTCTCTGGGGGTAACTACGAGCAGTACTTC
>.|TRBV5-1|TRBJ1-2|.
CASSFRGNYGYTF
TGCGCCAGCAGCTTCCGCGGTAACTATGGCTACACCTTC
>.|TRBV15|TRBJ1-2|.
CATSRDLVYGYTF
TGTGCCACCAGCAGAGATTTAGTCTATGGCTACACCTTC
>.|TRBV2|TRBJ1-1|.
CASSEVGGGTEAFF
TGTGCCAGCAGTGAGGTAGGGGGGGGAACTGAAGCTTTCTTT
>.|TRBV5-1|TRBJ2-5|.
CASSLFTPGETQYF
TGCGCCAGCAGCTTGTTTACCCCGGGGGAGACCCAGTACTTC
>.|TRBV2|TRBJ1-2|.
CASKEGRGGGYTF
TGTGCCAGCAAGGAGGGCAGGGGTGGTGGCTACACCTTC
>.|TRBV2|TRBJ1-2|.
CASSEVRGYGYTF
TGTGCCAGCAGTGAGGTGCGTGGGTATGGCTACACCTTC
>.|TRBV6-1|TRBJ1-1|TRBD1
CASRHDRGTYTEAFF
TGTGCCAGCAGACATGACAGGGGGACCTACACTGAAGCTTTCTTT
>.|TRBV27|TRBJ1-1|.
CATAVNRNWNTEAFF
TGTGCCACCGCGGTTAACAGGAACTGGAACACTGAAGCTTTCTTT
>.|TRBV10-2|TRBJ1-1|TRBD1
CASTGGQGHTEAFF
TGCGCCAGCACGGGGGGACAGGGACACACTGAAGCTTTCTTT
>.|TRBV27|TRBJ1-2|.
CASSRGDNYGYTF
TGTGCCAGCAGTAGGGGAGATAACTATGGCTACACCTTC
>.|TRBV11-2|TRBJ1-3|.
CASSVGSQVPGNTIYF
TGTGCCAGCAGCGTTGGATCCCAAGTGCCTGGAAACACCATATATTTT
>.|TRBV10-3|TRBJ2-7|TRBD1
CAISESTGQTYEQYF
TGTGCCATCAGTGAGTCGACGGGACAGACCTACGAGCAGTACTTC
>.|TRBV11-3|TRBJ2-4|.
CASSLGPQNIQYF
TGTGCCAGCAGCTTGGGGCCCCAAAACATTCAGTACTTC
>.|TRBV5-1|TRBJ1-2|.
CASSRGTANGYTF
TGCGCCAGCAGCCGAGGGACGGCTAATGGCTACACCTTC
>.|TRBV5-6|TRBJ1-2|.
CASRRTENGYTF
TGTGCCAGCAGACGGACAGAAAATGGCTACACCTTC
>.|TRBV28|TRBJ1-6|.
CASASVYDNSPLHF
TGTGCCAGCGCCTCAGTCTACGATAATTCACCCCTCCACTTT
>once|TRBV6-4|TRBJ1-1|.
CASSDQMNTEAFF
TGTGCCAGCAGTGACCAGATGAACACTGAAGCTTTCTTT
>.|TRBV5-4|TRBJ1-2|.
CASSFPPNYGYTF
TGTGCCAGCAGCTTCCCACCTAACTATGGCTACACCTTC
>.|TRBV5-1|TRBJ1-1|TRBD1
CASSSGQITEAFF
TGCGCCAGCAGCTCGGGACAGATCACTGAAGCTTTCTTT
>.|TRBV27|TRBJ1-1|.
CASFKGNTEAFF
TGTGCCAGCTTCAAGGGGAACACTGAAGCTTTCTTT
>.|TRBV14|TRBJ1-2|TRBD1
CASSQVAGQGYWPNYGYTF
TGTGCCAGCAGCCAGGTCGCCGGACAGGGGTACTGGCCCAACTATGGCTACACCTTC
>once|TRBV28|TRBJ2-7|.
CASSTGVGEQYF
TGTGCCAGCAGTACAGGAGTCGGGGAGCAGTACTTC
>.|TRBV28|TRBJ2-7|.
CASRDNSYEQYF
TGTGCCAGCAGGGACAACTCCTACGAGCAGTACTTC
>.|TRBV29-1|TRBJ1-5|.
CSVGPGGNQPQHF
TGCAGCGTTGGGCCCGGCGGCAATCAGCCCCAGCATTTT
>few|TRBV30|TRBJ1-5|.
CAWRKEIDQPQHF
TGTGCCTGGAGAAAGGAGATCGATCAGCCCCAGCATTTT